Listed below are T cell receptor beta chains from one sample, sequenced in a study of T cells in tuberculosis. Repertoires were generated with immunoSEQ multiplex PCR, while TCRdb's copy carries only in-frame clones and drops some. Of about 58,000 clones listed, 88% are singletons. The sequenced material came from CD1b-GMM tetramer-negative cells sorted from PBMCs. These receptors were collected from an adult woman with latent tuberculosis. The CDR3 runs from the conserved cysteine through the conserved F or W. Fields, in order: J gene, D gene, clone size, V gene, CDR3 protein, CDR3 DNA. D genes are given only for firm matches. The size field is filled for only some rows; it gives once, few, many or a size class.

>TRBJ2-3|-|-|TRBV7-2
CASSLVGGVTDTQYF
TGTGCCAGCAGCTTAGTAGGGGGGGTCACAGATACGCAGTATTTT
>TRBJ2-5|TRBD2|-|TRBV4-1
CASSQDPLGSGVSETQYF
TGCGCCAGCAGCCAAGATCCCTTAGGTAGCGGGGTCTCGGAGACCCAGTACTTC
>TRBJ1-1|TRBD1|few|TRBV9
CASSEGTGDPEAFF
TGTGCCAGCAGCGAGGGAACAGGGGACCCTGAAGCTTTCTTT
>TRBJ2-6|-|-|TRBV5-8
CASSSRGISSGANVLTF
TGTGCCAGCAGCTCACGCGGAATAAGCTCTGGGGCCAACGTCCTGACTTTC
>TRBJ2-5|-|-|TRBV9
CASSVAGSGETQYF
TGTGCCAGCAGCGTAGCGGGATCGGGGGAGACCCAGTACTTC
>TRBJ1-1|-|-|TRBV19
CASSVGPEAFF
TGTGCCAGTAGTGTGGGGCCAGAAGCTTTCTTT
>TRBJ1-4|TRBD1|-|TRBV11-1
CASSPSPRGQGVEKLFF
TGTGCCAGCAGCCCTTCACCGCGAGGACAGGGTGTGGAAAAACTGTTTTTT
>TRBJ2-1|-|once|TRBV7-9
CASSLGIGEQFF
TGTGCCAGCAGCTTAGGTATTGGCGAGCAGTTCTTC
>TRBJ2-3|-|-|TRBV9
CASSVQVQTGENTQYF
TGTGCCAGCAGCGTACAGGTACAGACTGGGGAGAATACGCAGTATTTT
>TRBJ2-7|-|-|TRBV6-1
CASRQGSSYEQYF
TGTGCCAGCAGACAGGGAAGCTCCTACGAGCAGTACTTC
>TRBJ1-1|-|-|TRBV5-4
CASSLAYTGNTEAFF
TGTGCCAGCAGCTTGGCCTATACAGGGAACACTGAAGCTTTCTTT
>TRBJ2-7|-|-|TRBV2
CASTKGQGGTYEQYF
TGTGCCAGCACAAAAGGACAGGGAGGGACCTACGAGCAGTACTTC
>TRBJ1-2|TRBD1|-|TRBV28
CASSYRGRRYGYTF
TGTGCCAGCAGCTACAGGGGGCGCCGATATGGCTACACCTTC
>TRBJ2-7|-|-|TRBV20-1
CSVSGGYEQYF
TGCAGTGTTTCGGGTGGGTACGAGCAGTACTTC
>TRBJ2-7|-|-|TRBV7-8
CASSSTGYPYEQYF
TGTGCCAGCAGCTCGACAGGTTACCCCTACGAGCAGTACTTC
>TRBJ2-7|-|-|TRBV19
CASGPGTHYEQYF
TGTGCCAGTGGGCCCGGGACTCATTACGAGCAGTACTTC
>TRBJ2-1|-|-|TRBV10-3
CATNPQDEEDEQFF
TGTGCCACGAACCCCCAGGACGAGGAGGATGAGCAGTTCTTC
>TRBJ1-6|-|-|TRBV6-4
CASSEGSSYNSPLHF
TGTGCCAGCAGTGAGGGCAGCTCCTATAATTCACCCCTCCACTTT
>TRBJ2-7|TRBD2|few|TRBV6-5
CASSYSSGSHHEQYF
TGTGCCAGCAGTTACTCAAGCGGGAGTCACCACGAGCAGTACTTC
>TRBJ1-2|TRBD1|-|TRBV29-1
CSVTGTEWGYGYTF
TGCAGCGTTACCGGGACAGAATGGGGGTATGGCTACACCTTC
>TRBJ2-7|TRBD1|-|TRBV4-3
CASSPGQGSHEQYF
TGCGCCAGCAGCCCCGGACAGGGCTCCCACGAGCAGTACTTC
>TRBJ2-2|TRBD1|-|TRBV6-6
CASRKDRGGTGELFF
TGTGCCAGCAGAAAAGACAGGGGGGGGACCGGGGAGCTGTTTTTT
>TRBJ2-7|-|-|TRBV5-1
CASSLAGGGPTYEQYF
TGCGCCAGCAGCTTGGCGGGGGGCGGGCCAACCTACGAGCAGTACTTC
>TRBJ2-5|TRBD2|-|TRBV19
CASSGGSGRFSETQYF
TGTGCCAGTAGTGGGGGTAGCGGGAGGTTTTCAGAGACCCAGTACTTC
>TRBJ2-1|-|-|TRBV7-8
CASSLSGAYNEQFF
TGTGCCAGCAGCTTATCCGGGGCCTACAATGAGCAGTTCTTC
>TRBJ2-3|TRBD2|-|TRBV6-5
CASTPSGGIPDTQYF
TGTGCCAGCACCCCTAGCGGGGGTATCCCAGATACGCAGTATTTT
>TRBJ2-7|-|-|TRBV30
CAWSVPRGPYEQYF
TGTGCCTGGAGTGTACCCCGAGGGCCCTACGAGCAGTACTTC
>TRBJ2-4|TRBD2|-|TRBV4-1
CASSQSAGLAKNIQYF
TGCGCCAGCAGCCAATCAGCGGGGCTAGCCAAAAACATTCAGTACTTC
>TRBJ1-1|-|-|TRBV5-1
CASSLEGSASNTEAFF
TGCGCCAGCAGCTTGGAGGGGTCGGCATCGAACACTGAAGCTTTCTTT
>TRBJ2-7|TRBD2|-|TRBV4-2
CASSQGGGTSGYEQYF
TGTGCCAGCAGCCAAGGGGGCGGGACTAGCGGGTACGAGCAGTACTTC
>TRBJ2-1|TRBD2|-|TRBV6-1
CASSGLATYNEQFF
TGTGCCAGTTCGGGACTAGCGACATACAATGAGCAGTTCTTC
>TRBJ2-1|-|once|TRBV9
CASSVAAEAYNEQFF
TGTGCCAGCAGCGTAGCGGCAGAGGCCTACAATGAGCAGTTCTTC
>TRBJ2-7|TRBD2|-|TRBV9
CASSVKGTSGIYEQYF
TGTGCCAGCAGCGTAAAGGGGACTAGCGGTATCTACGAGCAGTACTTC
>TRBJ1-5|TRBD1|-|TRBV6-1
CASDRGMRIGQPQHF
TGTGCCAGTGACAGGGGAATGAGGATTGGTCAGCCCCAGCATTTT